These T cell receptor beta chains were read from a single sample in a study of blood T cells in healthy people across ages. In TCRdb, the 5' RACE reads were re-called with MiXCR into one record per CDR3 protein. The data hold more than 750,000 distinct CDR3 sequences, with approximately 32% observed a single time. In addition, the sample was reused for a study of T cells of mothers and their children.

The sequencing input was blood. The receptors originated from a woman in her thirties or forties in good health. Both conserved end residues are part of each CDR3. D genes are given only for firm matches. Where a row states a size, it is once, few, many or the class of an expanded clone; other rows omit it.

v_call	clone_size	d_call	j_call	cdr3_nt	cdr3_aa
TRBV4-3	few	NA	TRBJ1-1	TGCGCCAGCAGCCAATTGTCGGCGAACACTGAAGCTTTCTTT	CASSQLSANTEAFF
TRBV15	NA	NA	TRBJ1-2	TGTGCCACCAGCAGAGATGGGGGCTATGGCTACACCTTC	CATSRDGGYGYTF
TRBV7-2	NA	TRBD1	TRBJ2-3	TGTGCCAGCAGCCCTCAGGGGGCTATTGGCACAGATACGCAGTATTTT	CASSPQGAIGTDTQYF
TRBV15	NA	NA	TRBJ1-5	TGTGCCACCAGCAGAGCAGACAGTAGCAATCAGCCCCAGCATTTT	CATSRADSSNQPQHF
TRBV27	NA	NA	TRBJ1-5	TGTGCCAGCAGTTGGGCAGGGAATCAGCCCCAGCATTTT	CASSWAGNQPQHF
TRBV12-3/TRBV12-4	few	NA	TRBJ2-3	TGTGCCAGCAGCTGGACTCGGGGGCGCGATACGCAGTATTTT	CASSWTRGRDTQYF
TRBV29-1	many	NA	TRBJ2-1	TGCAGCGTTGACGTATACAATGAGCAGTTCTTC	CSVDVYNEQFF
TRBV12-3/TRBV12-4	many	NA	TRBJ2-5	TGTGCCAGCAGTTTACTTGCGGTGCAAGAGACCCAGTACTTC	CASSLLAVQETQYF
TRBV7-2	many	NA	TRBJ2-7	TGTGCCAGCAGCCTGTACTACGAGCAGTACTTC	CASSLYYEQYF
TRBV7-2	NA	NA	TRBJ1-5	TGTGCCAGCAGAGCAGAATCGAATCAGCCCCAGCATTTT	CASRAESNQPQHF
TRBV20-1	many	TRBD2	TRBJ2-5	TGCAGTCCCTGGGGTAGCGGGGAGACCCAGTACTTC	CSPWGSGETQYF
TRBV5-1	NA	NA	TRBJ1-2	TGCGCCAGCGGAATACAGGCTAACGACTATGGCTACACCTTC	CASGIQANDYGYTF
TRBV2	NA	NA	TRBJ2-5	TGTGCCAGCAGCCAGGGGGGGTGGACCCAGTACTTC	CASSQGGWTQYF
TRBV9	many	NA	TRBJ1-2	TGTGCCAGCAGCGTAGAAGGGCAGGGTAACTATGGCTACACCTTC	CASSVEGQGNYGYTF